These 21 T cell receptor beta chains share one sample of origin, sequenced in a study of CD8+ T cells in alopecia areata (dated by TCRdb to the late 2010s). Preparation of the library involved the immunoSEQ multiplex PCR assay. RNA was extracted from all samples and reverse transcribed into cDNA, which served as template for TCR sequencing. The table comes from immuneACCESS by way of TCRdb, which keeps in-frame sequences with V and J called. Part of the clones is missing from these tables; in studies checked, under half for an unresolved V gene and the rest for unknown reasons. Within this sample are about 130,000 clones, with more than 40% of them counted one time only. Of the sample, around 20% is held by the ten largest clones. The time point tag for this specimen amounts to: baseline before oral tofacitinib. The sample consisted of CD8+ T cells sorted from blood, taken at week 0. These receptors all come from a human donor with alopecia areata.

The chain joins TRBV4-1 to TRBJ1-6; no definite D call. This CDR3 is 16 amino acids long. Germline CDR1 and CDR2: MGHRA and YSYEKL. Trimming cost V 4 bases and J 4 bases, with 14 bases left between them. The CDR3 spells CASSRTQGNYNSPLHF. Written as DNA, the CDR3 is TGCGCCAGCAGCCGCACCCAAGGAAATTATAATTCACCCCTCCACTTT.

This clone showed up just a few times. Being one base from a much bigger clone, this may be a read error. The V call is TRBV11-2, the J call TRBJ1-1, with D hard to call. The CDR3 totals 12 residues. Germline values: CDR1 SGHAT, CDR2 FQNNGV. V was shortened by 0 bases and J by 5 bases, with 4 bases between the two germline ends. The CDR3 DNA reads TGTGCCAGCAGCTTAGAGAGGACTGAAGCTTTCTTT. Its translation: CASSLERTEAFF.

The rearrangement joins TRBV25-1 to TRBJ2-7; D unclear. Trimming took 4 bases from V and 3 from J, leaving 10 bases between them. The CDR3 totals 13 residues. The germline V gene encodes CDR1 MGHDK and CDR2 SYGVNS. The CDR3 DNA reads as TGTGCCAGCAGTGTGGCGGACCGCTACGAGCAGTACTTC. Translation: CASSVADRYEQYF.

J is TRBJ2-7 and V is TRBV2; TRBD1 matches 9 bases. In germline, CDR1 is SNHLY, CDR2 FYNNEI. Unmatched junction bases numbered 4, after V lost 3 bases and J lost 4 bases. The CDR3 length is 14 residues. CDR3 DNA sequence: TGTGCCAGCAGTGATTGGACAGGGGAATACGAGCAGTACTTC. Translation gives CASSDWTGEYEQYF.

This rearrangement joins TRBV29-1 to TRBJ1-3; no firm D call. This CDR3 has 12 residues. Germline-derived CDR1 and CDR2 are SQVTM and ANQGSEA. The V end lost 7 bases, the J end lost 1 base, and 8 bases lay between the germline ends. CDR3 nucleotides: TGCAGCGCGCTAATTTCTGGAAACACCATATATTTT. Amino acids: CSALISGNTIYF.

On this clone: The junction differs from germline at one of its ends, possibly a read error. The chain recombines TRBV5-1 with TRBJ2-7, with D unclear. CDR1 and CDR2 (germline): SGHRS, YFSETQ. The CDR3 runs to 13 residues. CDR3 sequence reads: CASSFSNSYEQYF. CDR3 in DNA: TGTGCCAGCAGCTTCTCCAATTCCTACGAGCAGTACTTC.

The V and J genes are TRBV27 and TRBJ2-7; D is possibly TRBD1 (6 bases). The CDR3 loop spans 15 amino acids. The germline gives CDR1 MNHEY, CDR2 SMNVEV (reference sequence). Trimming took off 0 bases at V and 2 bases at J, with 11 bases between the two ends. This CDR3 is CASSLSPPGAYEQYF. The CDR3, as DNA: TGTGCCAGCAGTTTATCCCCGCCAGGGGCCTACGAGCAGTACTTC.

This chain links TRBV9 with TRBJ2-7, with D uncertain. V was pared by 0 bases and J by 2 bases, with 9 bases between. This CDR3 comprises 14 residues. Germline values: CDR1 SGDLS, CDR2 YYNGEE. CDR3 protein: CASSVDQRTYEQYF. CDR3 DNA: TGTGCCAGCAGCGTAGACCAGCGAACCTACGAGCAGTACTTC.

The rearrangement links TRBV7-2 to TRBJ2-3; D is unresolved. Trimming pared 3 bases from V and 2 bases from J, leaving 21 bases between. CDR1 and CDR2 (germline): SGHTA, FQGNSA. The CDR3 contains 18 residues. The CDR3 here is CASSFPSSGLIFTDTQYF. Written as DNA, the CDR3 is TGTGCCAGCAGCTTTCCGAGTTCAGGATTGATATTCACAGATACGCAGTATTTT.

The chain joins TRBV30 to TRBJ2-5, with 7 bases that match TRBD2. This CDR3 is 15 amino acids long. V trimming: 0 bases; J trimming: 5 bases; junction bases outside the gene matches: 9. Germline V gene sequence: CDR1 GTSNPN, CDR2 SVGIG (reference sequence). The CDR3 region is CAWSVLSTSWETQYF. The CDR3 bases are TGTGCCTGGAGTGTACTGTCGACTAGCTGGGAGACCCAGTACTTC.

This sequence joins TRBV5-1 and TRBJ1-2; perhaps TRBD1 as D (5 bases). Germline assignment: CDR1 SGHRS and CDR2 YFSETQ. Trimming left V 4 bases short and J 6 bases short, with 16 bases between. CDR3 size: 14 residues. DNA of the CDR3: TGCGCCAGCAGCCCGGGGACCTTGTCTCATGGCTACACCTTC. Its translation is CASSPGTLSHGYTF. Filled out from reference TRBV5-1 and TRBJ1-2, the complete variable domain reads KAGVTQTPRYLIKTRGQQVTLSCSPISGHRSVSWYQQTPGQGLQFLFEYFSETQRNKGNFPGRFSGRQFSNSRSEMNVSTLELGDSALYLCASSPGTLSHGYTFGSGTRLTVV.

This clone was seen only a few times. The chain is built from TRBV6-1 and TRBJ2-7; TRBD2 matches at 7 bases. Germline CDR1 and CDR2: MNHNS and SASEGT. CDR3 length: 14 residues. V was pared by 6 bases and J by 0 bases, with 5 bases of the junction left unmatched. CDR3 nucleotide sequence: TGTGCCAGCAGACCCGGCGGGAGCTCCTACGAGCAGTACTTC. Protein product: CASRPGGSSYEQYF.

The table lists this clone with a few counts. The chain carries TRBV27 and TRBJ1-2; no firm D call. Trimming stripped 4 bases from V and 4 bases from J, with 13 bases between. CDR3 length: 14 amino acids. Germline CDR1 reads MNHEY; CDR2 reads SMNVEV (reference sequence). The CDR3 loop is CASSSDGLLYGYTF. The DNA of the CDR3 is TGTGCCAGCAGTTCGGACGGCCTTCTCTATGGCTACACCTTC.

This clone was found a few times. The chain employs TRBV13 and TRBJ2-1; 13 bases agree with TRBD2. Germline values: CDR1 PRHDT, CDR2 FYEKMQ (reference sequence). V was clipped by 4 bases and J by 6 bases; unmatched bases: 6. CDR3 size: 16 residues. The CDR3 DNA reads as TGTGCCAGCAGCTCTGAGACTAGCGGGGGGATCAATGAGCAGTTCTTC. The encoded protein is CASSSETSGGINEQFF.

This clone has just a few counts. This rearrangement joins TRBV30 to TRBJ2-3; D gene unclear. Germline lookup yields CDR1 GTSNPN and CDR2 SVGIG (reference sequence). The CDR3 runs 14 residues. The ends were cut back, 0 bases at V and 0 bases at J, with 7 bases in the middle. The DNA for the CDR3 is TGTGCCTGGAGTGTGCTGGACAGCACAGATACGCAGTATTTT. Protein sequence: CAWSVLDSTDTQYF.

This clone was picked up a small number of times. The V and J genes are TRBV5-6 and TRBJ2-1; the D gene is possibly TRBD2 (6 bases). The germline V gene has CDR1 SGHDT and CDR2 YYEEEE. This CDR3 has 12 residues. Trimming removed 3 bases at V and 9 bases at J, with 10 bases between. The CDR3 here is CASSYGTFEQFF. CDR3 nucleotides: TGTGCCAGCAGCTATGGGACTTTTGAGCAGTTCTTC.

This clone came up a few times. This chain connects TRBV2 to TRBJ2-7, with TRBD1 matching over 7 bases. Losses at the gene ends were 4 bases for V and 3 bases for J; bases not matched to a gene: 0. This CDR3 has 12 residues. The V gene's germline CDR1 is SNHLY and CDR2 FYNNEI. The CDR3 spells CASSGDSYEQYF. In DNA form, the CDR3 reads TGTGCCAGCAGTGGGGACAGCTACGAGCAGTACTTC.

V usage is TRBV6-5 and J usage is TRBJ1-1; D gene uncertain. The V gene's germline CDR1 is MNHEY and CDR2 SVGAGI. The CDR3 is made up of 13 amino acids. V was trimmed by 5 bases and J by 4 bases, leaving 11 bases between them. DNA of the CDR3: TGTGCCAGCAGTCCCCTCTTCCCCACTGAAGCTTTCTTT. Translating it yields CASSPLFPTEAFF.

V usage is TRBV28 and J usage is TRBJ1-2; the D is unclear. The CDR3 consists of 16 residues. The V end lost 4 bases, the J end lost 2 bases, and 17 bases lay between the germline ends. Germline loops: CDR1 MDHEN, CDR2 SYDVKM. The CDR3 DNA sequence: TGTGCCAGCAGTTCGGAGGTAGCCGGAGGGAACTATGGCTACACCTTC. It yields the protein CASSSEVAGGNYGYTF.

In its sample, this clone was seen once. The chain combines TRBV9 with TRBJ2-6; D unclear. Trimming stripped 4 bases from V and 3 bases from J, with 8 bases between. Germline CDR1 and CDR2: SGDLS and YYNGEE. The CDR3 is 14 amino acids. The DNA for the CDR3 is TGTGCCAGCAGCCTCTGGGATGGGGCCAACGTCCTGACTTTC. This codes for CASSLWDGANVLTF. Full variable domain (rest looked up from reference TRBV9 and TRBJ2-6): DSGVTQTPKHLITATGQRVTLRCSPRSGDLSVYWYQQSLDQGLQFLIQYYNGEERAKGNILERFSAQQFPDLHSELNLSSLELGDSALYFCASSLWDGANVLTFGAGSRLTVL.

The CDR3 sequence: CASSHDIANYGYTF. The CDR3 DNA reads TGCGCCAGCAGCCATGATATAGCTAACTATGGCTACACCTTC. This chain uses TRBV4-1 with TRBJ1-2; D uncertain. V dropped 3 bases and J dropped 0 bases, with 8 bases sitting between them. Per the germline V gene, CDR1 is MGHRA and CDR2 is YSYEKL. The CDR3 is 14 amino acids.